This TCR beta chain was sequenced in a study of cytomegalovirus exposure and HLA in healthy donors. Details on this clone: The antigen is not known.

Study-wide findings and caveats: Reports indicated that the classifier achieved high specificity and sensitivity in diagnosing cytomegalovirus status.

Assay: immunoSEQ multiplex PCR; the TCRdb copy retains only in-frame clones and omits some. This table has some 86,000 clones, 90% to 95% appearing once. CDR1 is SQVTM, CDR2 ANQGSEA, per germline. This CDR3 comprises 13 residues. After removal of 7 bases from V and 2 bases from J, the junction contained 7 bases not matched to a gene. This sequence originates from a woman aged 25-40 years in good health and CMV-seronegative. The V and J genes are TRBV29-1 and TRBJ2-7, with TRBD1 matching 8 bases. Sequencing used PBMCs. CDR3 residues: CSATTGVTYEQYF. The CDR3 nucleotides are TGCAGCGCTACGACAGGGGTAACCTACGAGCAGTACTTC.